Listed below are T cell receptor beta chains from one sample, sequenced in a study of Graves' ophthalmopathy and Graves' hyperthyroidism. TCRdb analysed the multiplex PCR reads with MiXCR anew, one entry per CDR3 protein. The table includes approximately 160,000 distinct CDR3 sequences, around 39% detected once. The sequenced sample consisted of peripheral blood. These TCRs come from a man under 40 with Graves' ophthalmopathy. The CDR3 runs from the conserved cysteine through the conserved F or W. A D gene is named only where the DNA matches it firmly. Rows give clone size only sometimes, using once, few, many, or a class for an expanded clone.

TRBV24-1	TRBJ2-7	many	TRBD1	CATGTASSYEQYF	TGTGCCACCGGGACAGCTAGCTCCTACGAGCAGTACTTC
TRBV29-1	TRBJ1-3	many	.	CSVIQGNTIYF	TGCAGCGTCATTCAGGGAAACACCATATATTTT
TRBV20-1	TRBJ1-3	many	.	CSASSGNTIYF	TGCAGTGCTAGCTCGGGAAACACCATATATTTT
TRBV12-3/TRBV12-4	TRBJ2-5	many	.	CASSLGGKETQYF	TGTGCCAGCAGTTTGGGCGGGAAAGAGACCCAGTACTTC
TRBV6-2/TRBV6-3	TRBJ2-2	.	.	CASSYSMGRYNTGELFF	TGTGCCAGCAGTTACTCCATGGGGAGGTACAACACCGGGGAGCTGTTTTTT
TRBV20-1	TRBJ2-7	.	.	CSALKKGPPPYEQYF	TGCAGTGCCCTTAAGAAAGGGCCTCCGCCCTACGAGCAGTACTTC
TRBV5-1	TRBJ2-5	many	TRBD2	CASSLEASGQETQYF	TGCGCCAGCAGCTTGGAAGCTAGCGGCCAAGAGACCCAGTACTTC
TRBV20-1	TRBJ1-5	many	.	CSASRQGNQPQHF	TGCAGTGCCAGTAGGCAGGGTAATCAGCCCCAGCATTTT
TRBV6-2/TRBV6-3	TRBJ2-7	.	.	CASRGTYSSYEQYF	TGTGCCAGCAGAGGGACTTACTCCTCCTACGAGCAGTACTTC
TRBV19	TRBJ1-1	many	.	CASSIPGRAFF	TGTGCCAGTAGTATTCCAGGGCGGGCTTTCTTT
TRBV7-9	TRBJ2-5	few	.	CASSAQTGYQETQYF	TGTGCCAGCAGCGCACAGACAGGATACCAAGAGACCCAGTACTTC
TRBV6-2/TRBV6-3	TRBJ1-5	many	.	CASSSTGHSNQPQHF	TGTGCCAGCAGCTCAACAGGGCATAGCAATCAGCCCCAGCATTTT
TRBV6-1	TRBJ1-1	.	.	CASTPAGLNTEAFF	TGTGCCAGCACCCCAGCAGGGCTGAACACTGAAGCTTTCTTT
TRBV6-1	TRBJ2-2	many	.	CASRLTPGQGTGELFF	TGTGCCAGCAGGCTCACCCCGGGACAAGGGACCGGGGAGCTGTTTTTT
TRBV14	TRBJ2-7	many	TRBD1	CASSLTSGTGDSHEQYF	TGTGCCAGCAGCCTCACTTCCGGGACAGGGGATTCGCACGAGCAGTACTTC
TRBV6-5	TRBJ2-7	many	.	CATQGLGYEQYF	TGTGCCACACAGGGTCTTGGCTACGAGCAGTACTTC
TRBV28	TRBJ1-2	many	TRBD1	CASSGQGKRGYTF	TGTGCCAGCAGCGGACAGGGTAAACGGGGCTACACCTTC
TRBV6-1	TRBJ1-1	.	.	CASKQGSTEAFF	TGTGCCAGCAAACAGGGAAGCACTGAAGCTTTCTTT
TRBV5-1	TRBJ2-5	many	TRBD2	CASSNPTSGLQETQYF	TGCGCCAGCAGCAATCCGACTAGCGGGCTCCAAGAGACCCAGTACTTC
TRBV7-3	TRBJ2-7	many	.	CASSPAYF	TGTGCCAGCAGCCCTGCGTACTTC
TRBV6-2/TRBV6-3	TRBJ2-2	.	TRBD2	CASRRGSTGELFF	TGTGCCTCAAGGCGCGGGAGTACCGGGGAGCTGTTTTTT
TRBV4-1	TRBJ2-3	many	TRBD2	CASSHRSGSGTDTQYF	TGCGCCAGCAGCCACCGTAGCGGGAGTGGGACAGATACGCAGTATTTT
TRBV6-5	TRBJ2-5	.	.	CASSYTFTQARETQYF	TGTGCCAGCAGTTATACCTTCACTCAAGCGCGGGAGACCCAGTACTTC
TRBV11-2	TRBJ2-7	many	.	CASSLVGTVREQYF	TGTGCCAGCAGCTTAGTCGGGACGGTACGCGAGCAGTACTTC
TRBV6-1	TRBJ1-1	.	TRBD1	CASTRQGANTEAFF	TGTGCCAGCACCAGACAGGGGGCCAACACTGAAGCTTTCTTT